The 24 T cell receptor beta chains below all came from one sample that was sequenced in a study of cytomegalovirus exposure and HLA in healthy donors. PCR involved 60 Vbeta and 13 Jbeta primers. Repertoires were generated with immunoSEQ multiplex PCR, while TCRdb's copy carries only in-frame clones and drops some. In the table there are 130,000 or so clones, roughly 8.8% of which are singletons. The sample consisted of PBMCs. The receptors shown here come from a woman in her forties in good health and CMV-seropositive.

CDR3 DNA: TGTGCCAGCAGTGTGGGGGGGGCGCGGGGTACTGAAGCTTTCTTT. The encoded protein is CASSVGGARGTEAFF. The chain is built from TRBV14 and TRBJ1-1; TRBD1 is a possible D gene (6 bases). V was pared by 6 bases and J by 5 bases, with 19 bases between. The CDR3 consists of 15 residues. The germline CDR1 and CDR2 sequences are SGHDN and FVKESK.

V gene TRBV2 combines with J gene TRBJ2-7; D is perhaps TRBD1 (5 bases). Germline V gene data show CDR1 as SNHLY and CDR2 as FYNNEI. Trimming stripped 4 bases from V and 4 bases from J, with 20 bases between. There are 16 residues in the CDR3. The CDR3 DNA reads TGTGCCAGCAGTGCCCCGCAGGGAAGGGTAGTATACGAGCAGTACTTC. Translating it yields CASSAPQGRVVYEQYF.

The table lists this clone with a few counts. The chain combines TRBV6-1 with TRBJ1-5, with TRBD1 matching 8 bases. CDR1 MNHNS and CDR2 SASEGT come from the germline V gene. This CDR3 has 15 residues. Trimming at V came to 0 bases and at J to 7 bases, leaving 5 bases not matched to a gene. CDR3: CASSEAAGGMQPQHF. Written as DNA, the CDR3 is TGTGCCAGCAGTGAAGCGGCAGGGGGCATGCAGCCCCAGCATTTT.

The J gene is TRBJ1-1, the V gene TRBV14; D is possibly TRBD1 (5 bases). The V gene lost 3 bases and the J gene lost 1 base, with 12 bases spanning the gap. Per germline, CDR1 SGHDN and CDR2 FVKESK. The CDR3 is 15 residues long. CDR3 bases: TGTGCCAGCAGCCAGCCCCAGGGCTGGAACACTGAAGCTTTCTTT. Protein sequence: CASSQPQGWNTEAFF.

The chain employs TRBV6-5 and TRBJ1-6; 7 bases are a match to TRBD1. Unmatched junction bases numbered 1, after V lost 2 bases and J lost 9 bases. Looked up from germline, CDR1 is MNHEY and CDR2 is SVGAGI. This CDR3 region has 13 residues. The CDR3 region is CASSYDRVSPLHF. The CDR3 bases are TGTGCCAGCAGTTACGACAGGGTTTCACCCCTCCACTTT.

The sample holds a few counts of this clone. V is TRBV2 and J is TRBJ2-7; D is unclear. This CDR3 contains 12 residues. Between the trimmed V and J ends, which lost 7 bases and 1 base, there was a span of 8 bases. Per the germline V gene, CDR1 is SNHLY and CDR2 is FYNNEI. The CDR3 spells CASNGRSYEQYF. The CDR3 DNA sequence: TGTGCCAGCAATGGCAGATCCTACGAGCAGTACTTC.

This clone was seen a handful of times. V gene TRBV5-1 combines with J gene TRBJ2-5, with TRBD2 matching 9 bases. Germline V gene sequence: CDR1 SGHRS, CDR2 YFSETQ. The CDR3 runs to 15 residues. V was pared by 1 base and J by 2 bases, with 3 bases of the junction left unmatched. The CDR3 spells CASSLKAGGQETQYF. DNA of the CDR3: TGCGCCAGCAGCTTGAAGGCGGGGGGGCAAGAGACCCAGTACTTC.

This clone came up a few times. The rearrangement links TRBV7-2 to TRBJ1-1; D is uncertain. The germline CDR1 and CDR2 sequences are SGHTA and FQGNSA. This CDR3 contains 14 residues. V shed 4 bases and J shed 6 bases, with 15 bases lying between them. The CDR3 region is CASSSLRVRAEAFF. CDR3 DNA sequence: TGTGCCAGCAGCTCGCTTCGAGTTCGGGCTGAAGCTTTCTTT.

This clone was observed a handful of times. The V gene is TRBV6-5, the J gene TRBJ1-6; D might be TRBD1 (5 bases). The CDR3 has 16 amino acids. V was trimmed by 4 bases and J by 6 bases, leaving 16 bases between them. Germline V gene lookup returns CDR1 MNHEY and CDR2 SVGAGI. The CDR3 DNA follows: TGTGCCAGCAGTTCCTCCCCCGGTAGGGGTAATTCACCCCTCCACTTT. It specifies CASSSSPGRGNSPLHF.

The V gene is TRBV27, the J gene TRBJ2-1, with 7 positions matching TRBD1. Germline V gene sequence: CDR1 MNHEY, CDR2 SMNVEV (reference sequence). After removal of 7 bases from V and 2 bases from J, the junction contained 8 bases not matched to a gene. This CDR3 region has 15 residues. The CDR3 reads CASMGNRGPYNEQFF. The DNA of the CDR3 is TGTGCCAGCATGGGGAACAGGGGTCCCTACAATGAGCAGTTCTTC.

V gene TRBV5-8 combines with J gene TRBJ2-1; no clear D. V gave up 4 bases and J gave up 9 bases, with 14 bases separating them. The germline V gene encodes CDR1 SGHTS and CDR2 YDEGEE. This CDR3 is 13 amino acids long. The CDR3 sequence: CASSLGSMSEQFF. In DNA form, the CDR3 reads TGTGCCAGCAGCCTTGGTTCCATGAGTGAGCAGTTCTTC.

V gene TRBV6-5 combines with J gene TRBJ2-1, with D perhaps TRBD1 (6 bases). Germline V gene lookup returns CDR1 MNHEY and CDR2 SVGAGI. CDR3 length: 14 residues. Trimming took 2 bases from V and 5 from J, leaving 10 bases between them. The CDR3: CASSYPGHNNEQFF. In DNA, the CDR3 is TGTGCCAGCAGTTACCCGGGACATAACAATGAGCAGTTCTTC.

This sequence joins TRBV6-5 and TRBJ1-2; no definite D call. The V gene's germline CDR1 is MNHEY and CDR2 SVGAGI. The CDR3 covers 16 residues. Trimming pared 0 bases from V and 3 bases from J, leaving 14 bases between. CDR3 in DNA: TGTGCCAGCAGTTACTCGAGGGTCGCGGCCCACTATGGCTACACCTTC. This translates into CASSYSRVAAHYGYTF.

J is TRBJ1-4 and V is TRBV2, with D possibly TRBD1 on 6 matching bases. Germline values: CDR1 SNHLY, CDR2 FYNNEI. V lost 4 bases, J lost 5 bases, and 11 bases lay in between. The CDR3 runs 14 residues. The CDR3 loop is CASSVQGRNEKLFF. CDR3 nucleotides: TGTGCCAGCAGTGTACAGGGAAGAAATGAAAAACTGTTTTTT. Together with reference TRBV2 and TRBJ1-4, the CDR3 gives the full variable domain: EPEVTQTPSHQVTQMGQEVILRCVPISNHLYFYWYRQILGQKVEFLVSFYNNEISEKSEIFDDQFSVERPDGSNFTLKIRSTKLEDSAMYFCASSVQGRNEKLFFGSGTQLSVL.

This chain uses TRBV5-1 with TRBJ2-3; D gene unclear. V lost 4 bases to trimming and J lost 4 bases, with 10 bases between them. This CDR3 has 13 amino acids. Germline lookup yields CDR1 SGHRS and CDR2 YFSETQ. The CDR3 DNA reads as TGCGCCAGCAGCAATTTGGGCGCAGATACGCAGTATTTT. Its protein product is CASSNLGADTQYF.

The table lists this clone with a few counts. V is TRBV6-5 and J is TRBJ2-7, with TRBD2 identical over 13 bases. Germline CDR1 MNHEY, CDR2 SVGAGI. This CDR3 region has 15 residues. V gave up 6 bases and J gave up 8 bases; unmatched junction bases: 10. CDR3 DNA sequence: TGTGCCAGCAGCCTCCGCGGGACTAGCGGGGATAAGCAGTACTTC. The encoded protein is CASSLRGTSGDKQYF.

This chain links TRBV13 with TRBJ2-1; 10 nucleotides line up with TRBD1. J gave up 5 bases and V 5 bases, and 6 bases lay outside the gene matches. This CDR3 contains 15 residues. From germline, CDR1 is PRHDT and CDR2 FYEKMQ (reference sequence). The CDR3 spells CASSQDRGLNNEQFF. CDR3 bases: TGTGCCAGCAGCCAAGACAGGGGGCTAAACAATGAGCAGTTCTTC.

This clone occurred a few times. The chain combines TRBV5-1 with TRBJ1-6; D is perhaps TRBD1 (5 bases). The CDR3 loop spans 15 amino acids. Germline V lookup: CDR1 SGHRS, CDR2 YFSETQ. The V end was cut by 4 bases, the J end by 6 bases, with 14 bases between. CDR3 sequence reads: CASSQDSRINSPLHF. CDR3 DNA sequence: TGCGCCAGCAGCCAAGACAGCAGAATTAATTCACCCCTCCACTTT.

This chain links TRBV5-1 with TRBJ2-5; 9 nucleotides line up with TRBD2. Germline CDR1 and CDR2: SGHRS and YFSETQ. The ends lost 0 bases at V and 7 bases at J; junction bases unmatched: 7. The length of the CDR3 is 15 residues. This CDR3 reads CASSLGLAEGTTQYF. CDR3 in DNA: TGCGCCAGCAGCTTGGGACTAGCGGAGGGTACGACCCAGTACTTC.

This clone was seen a few times. The chain is built from TRBV19 and TRBJ2-3; maybe TRBD2 (5 bases). The V gene lost 7 bases and the J gene lost 0 bases, with 17 bases spanning the gap. Germline lookup yields CDR1 LNHDA and CDR2 SQIVND (reference sequence). The CDR3 covers 16 residues. CDR3: CASNLAGASSTDTQYF. The CDR3 nucleotides read TGTGCCAGTAACCTAGCCGGAGCCTCTAGCACAGATACGCAGTATTTT.

The rearrangement joins TRBV6-6 to TRBJ1-5, with 8 bases aligning to TRBD1. The V segment lost 5 bases and the J segment 5 bases; nucleotides outside the gene matches: 8. CDR3 length: 15 amino acids. The germline CDR1 and CDR2 sequences are MNHNY and SVGAGI (reference sequence). CDR3 residues: CASSTPDRVHQPQHF. The CDR3 DNA is TGTGCCAGCAGTACACCGGACAGGGTCCATCAGCCCCAGCATTTT.

This clone was observed a few times. This rearrangement joins TRBV5-6 to TRBJ1-4; D ambiguous. Deletions cut 4 bases from V and 3 bases from J, with 19 bases between. The CDR3 consists of 17 residues. Germline CDR1 SGHDT, CDR2 YYEEEE. This CDR3 is CASSRMGAGSANEKLFF. The CDR3 DNA sequence: TGTGCCAGCAGCCGAATGGGCGCGGGCTCGGCTAATGAAAAACTGTTTTTT.

This chain uses TRBV7-8 with TRBJ2-5; a weak D match, TRBD1 (5 bases). The CDR3 has 15 amino acids. CDR1 SGHVS and CDR2 FQNEAQ come from the germline V gene. Trimming shortened V by 2 bases and J by 5 bases, and 15 bases separated the two germline ends. DNA for the CDR3: TGTGCCAGCAGCTTAACCAGGGCCCCTGGCGAGACCCAGTACTTC. This gives the protein CASSLTRAPGETQYF.

This clone has just a few counts. CDR3 region: CASSPRRTEYNEQFF. DNA of the CDR3: TGTGCCAGCAGCCCCCGTAGGACAGAGTACAATGAGCAGTTCTTC. The rearrangement links TRBV5-4 to TRBJ2-1, with a possible D match to TRBD1 (6 bases). This CDR3 is 15 amino acids long. In germline, CDR1 is SGHNT, CDR2 YYREEE (reference sequence). Trimming took off 4 bases at V and 4 bases at J, with 15 bases between the two ends.